One and the same sample provided the 23 T cell receptor beta chains below, sequenced in a study of identical twins. In TCRdb, the 5' RACE reads were re-called with MiXCR into one record per CDR3 protein. This sample has some 500,000 distinct CDR3 sequences, with roughly an eighth found just once. The sample was also linked to a second study, of yellow fever vaccine responses in identical twins.

Sequencing input: CD4+ T cells sorted from blood. Source of these receptors: a woman between 18 and 30 years old in good health.

This clonotype showed up many times. The V call is TRBV5-6, the J call TRBJ2-5; D tentatively fits TRBD1 or TRBD2 (6 bases each). The CDR3 has 14 amino acids. V was cut by 9 bases and J by 6 bases, with 21 bases left in between. Germline lookup yields CDR1 SGHDT and CDR2 YYEEEE. The CDR3 reads CATKKGGILKTQYF. The CDR3 DNA reads as TGTGCCACGAAAAAGGGGGGCATTTTAAAGACCCAGTACTTC. Filled out from reference TRBV5-6 and TRBJ2-5, the complete variable domain reads DAGVTQSPTHLIKTRGQQVTLRCSPKSGHDTVSWYQQALGQGPQFIFQYYEEEERQRGNFPDRFSGHQFPNYSSELNVNALLLGDSALYLCATKKGGILKTQYFGPGTRLLVL.

The V gene is TRBV7-2, the J gene TRBJ1-2, with 8 bases identical to TRBD1. The V and J ends lost 6 bases and 7 bases, in that order; junction bases with no gene match: 7. The CDR3 has 13 residues. Germline V gene lookup returns CDR1 SGHTA and CDR2 FQGNSA. CDR3 sequence (DNA): TGTGCCAGCAGGGACACAGGGGGTGCTGGCTACACCTTC. It yields the protein CASRDTGGAGYTF.

J is TRBJ2-2 and V is TRBV6-1; D is uncertain. In germline, CDR1 is MNHNS, CDR2 SASEGT. Trimming left V 1 base short and J 4 bases short, with 10 bases between. This CDR3 spans 15 amino acids. CDR3 nucleotides: TGTGCCAGCAGTGAAGGACACGGTGGCACCGGGGAGCTGTTTTTT. Translating gives CASSEGHGGTGELFF.

The rearrangement links TRBV6-1 to TRBJ2-2, with 9 bases that match TRBD1. Looked up from germline, CDR1 is MNHNS and CDR2 is SASEGT. With 6 bases clipped from V and 6 bases from J, the junction kept 8 bases outside the gene matches. CDR3 size: 15 residues. CDR3 bases: TGTGCCAGCAGCAACCTGGACAGGGGAGCCGGGGAGCTGTTTTTT. Protein: CASSNLDRGAGELFF.

This clonotype was seen many times. The V call is TRBV5-1, the J call TRBJ2-2; D remains unclear. This CDR3 has 15 amino acids. Germline CDR1 SGHRS, CDR2 YFSETQ. V was trimmed by 0 bases and J by 6 bases, leaving 12 bases between them. DNA for the CDR3: TGCGCCAGCAGCTTGGAGGCCAAAAGGGCCGGGGAGCTGTTTTTT. Protein sequence: CASSLEAKRAGELFF.

This clonotype has a handful of counts. The CDR3 coding sequence is TGTGCCACTCTAGGGAATGAAGCTTTCTTT. The encoded protein is CATLGNEAFF. This chain connects TRBV6-5 to TRBJ1-1; no firm D call. This CDR3 has 10 residues. Germline values: CDR1 MNHEY, CDR2 SVGAGI. V was trimmed by 10 bases and J by 7 bases, leaving 10 bases between them.

V usage is TRBV12-3 or TRBV12-4 and J usage is TRBJ1-4, with 8 bases identical to TRBD1. The V gene end was trimmed by 6 bases and the J gene end by 7 bases; junction bases not matched to a gene: 10. CDR3 size: 15 residues. For the CDR3, the DNA is TGTGCCAGCAGACAAGGGGCAGGGGGCAGTGAAAAACTGTTTTTT. Translated, it gives CASRQGAGGSEKLFF.

The CDR3 sequence: CASSLQSGIYNEQFF. CDR3 sequence (DNA): TGTGCCAGCAGCTTACAGTCCGGGATCTACAATGAGCAGTTCTTC. The chain uses TRBV7-3 and TRBJ2-1, with D possibly being TRBD2 (5 bases). The CDR3 has 15 amino acids. V was pared by 2 bases and J by 3 bases, with 11 bases between. Per the germline V gene, CDR1 is SGHTA and CDR2 is FQGTGA.

The CDR3 DNA reads as TGCAGTGCTAGTCCAGAAACAGATACGCAGTATTTT. This gives the protein CSASPETDTQYF. This chain connects TRBV20-1 to TRBJ2-3; no firm D call. CDR1 and CDR2 (germline): DFQATT, SNEGSKA (reference sequence). The ends were cut back, 3 bases at V and 3 bases at J, with 7 bases in the middle. This CDR3 spans 12 amino acids.

This clonotype occurred a few times. The V gene is TRBV20-1, the J gene TRBJ2-2, with TRBD2 identical over 7 bases. CDR3 length equals 14 residues. After removal of 3 bases from V and 0 bases from J, the junction contained 1 base not matched to a gene. Germline lookup yields CDR1 DFQATT and CDR2 SNEGSKA (reference sequence). CDR3 sequence (DNA): TGCAGTGCTAGGGGAGGGCCGAACACCGGGGAGCTGTTTTTT. It translates to CSARGGPNTGELFF.

Only a few counts were recorded for this clonotype. The chain couples TRBV3-1 to TRBJ2-4; D is unresolved. V lost 1 base and J 14 bases, leaving 12 bases between the germline ends. The V gene's germline CDR1 is LGHDT and CDR2 YNNKEL (reference sequence). The CDR3 consists of 12 residues. The CDR3 DNA follows: TGTGCCAGCAGCCAAGGAGACACACGGGAGTACTTC. As protein: CASSQGDTREYF.

This clonotype was detected only a few times. The chain recombines TRBV12-3 or TRBV12-4 with TRBJ1-6; TRBD1 matches 9 bases. The CDR3 runs 17 residues. Losses at the gene ends were 5 bases for V and 8 bases for J; bases not matched to a gene: 13. This CDR3 is CASSTHHGTGNDSPLHF. The CDR3 DNA sequence: TGTGCCAGCAGTACCCATCACGGGACAGGGAACGATTCACCCCTCCACTTT.

The V and J genes are TRBV20-1 and TRBJ1-2; maybe TRBD1 (6 bases). Germline V gene sequence: CDR1 DFQATT, CDR2 SNEGSKA (reference sequence). The CDR3 has 14 residues. The ends were cut back, 6 bases at V and 4 bases at J, with 18 bases in the middle. The DNA of the CDR3 is TGCAGTGCGCAGAACTGGGGGGCAGGCTATGGCTACACCTTC. Amino acid sequence: CSAQNWGAGYGYTF.

This chain joins TRBV19 and TRBJ2-7; weak D call: TRBD1 (6 bases). The CDR3 covers 13 residues. Germline CDR1 is LNHDA and CDR2 is SQIVND (reference sequence). Deletions cut 4 bases from V and 3 bases from J, with 10 bases between. CDR3: CASSSQGYYEQYF. The CDR3 nucleotides are TGTGCCAGTAGTAGTCAGGGGTACTACGAGCAGTACTTC.

J is TRBJ2-5 and V is TRBV29-1; TRBD2 matches at 7 bases. Germline values: CDR1 SQVTM, CDR2 ANQGSEA. The length of the CDR3 is 14 residues. Losses at the gene ends were 7 bases for V and 5 bases for J; bases not matched to a gene: 13. CDR3 sequence (DNA): TGCAGCGCCTCGAGCGGGGTGACCCATGAGACCCAGTACTTC. The encoded protein is CSASSGVTHETQYF.

The V call is TRBV5-4, the J call TRBJ2-3; D remains unclear. Germline V gene lookup returns CDR1 SGHNT and CDR2 YYREEE (reference sequence). The CDR3 contains 16 residues. The CDR3 sequence: CSYPLGLTHRTDTQYF. For the CDR3, the DNA is TGTTCCTACCCTTTGGGTCTAACGCACCGCACAGATACGCAGTATTTT.

This chain links TRBV30 with TRBJ2-7; the match to TRBD2 covers 13 bases. Germline V lookup: CDR1 GTSNPN, CDR2 SVGIG (reference sequence). V lost 0 bases to trimming and J lost 7 bases; unmatched junction nucleotides: 0. There are 13 residues in the CDR3. Here the CDR3 DNA reads TGTGCCTGGAGTGTGGGACTAGCGGGGGAGCAGTACTTC. It specifies CAWSVGLAGEQYF.

This clonotype was counted a few times. The CDR3 spells CASSLGGQYGNTIYF. The CDR3 region has the DNA TGTGCCAGCAGCTTAGGGGGACAGTATGGAAACACCATATATTTT. The chain joins TRBV11-2 to TRBJ1-3, with 7 bases aligning to TRBD1. V was clipped by 1 base and J by 3 bases; unmatched bases: 3. Germline V CDR1 and CDR2: SGHAT, FQNNGV. This CDR3 comprises 15 residues.

V usage is TRBV4-3 and J usage is TRBJ1-1; tentative D call: TRBD1 (6 bases). The CDR3 has 14 amino acids. Germline values: CDR1 LGHNA, CDR2 YSLEER. With 3 bases removed from V and 1 base from J, the gap between germline ends came to 9 bases. CDR3 residues: CASSQWTENTEAFF. The CDR3 nucleotides are TGCGCCAGCAGCCAGTGGACAGAGAACACTGAAGCTTTCTTT.

The chain recombines TRBV29-1 with TRBJ2-7, with 14 bases lining up with TRBD2. Germline assignment: CDR1 SQVTM and CDR2 ANQGSEA. CDR3 length: 17 amino acids. The trim removed 3 bases at V and 2 bases at J, leaving 9 bases unmatched. Here the CDR3 DNA reads TGCAGCGTTGACTATCGGGGACTAGCGGGAGATGCCTACGAGCAGTACTTC. Protein product: CSVDYRGLAGDAYEQYF.

This clonotype was recorded at least ten times. This chain uses TRBV20-1 with TRBJ2-5; a weak D match, TRBD2 (7 bases). The V gene's germline CDR1 is DFQATT and CDR2 SNEGSKA (reference sequence). This CDR3 has 14 residues. The ends were cut back, 1 base at V and 5 bases at J, with 14 bases in the middle. The DNA of the CDR3 is TGCAGTGCTAGAGCGGGGGGCCCCAGGGAGACCCAGTACTTC. Its protein is CSARAGGPRETQYF.

The rearrangement joins TRBV30 to TRBJ2-2; 8 bases agree with TRBD2. The CDR3 is 17 amino acids. Germline V gene lookup returns CDR1 GTSNPN and CDR2 SVGIG (reference sequence). J lost 4 bases, V lost 8 bases, and 18 bases had no gene match. DNA of the CDR3: TGTGCCCAACCCGGGTGGCTAGCGGGTTCCTTCACCGGGGAGCTGTTTTTT. Residues: CAQPGWLAGSFTGELFF.

This clonotype was found a few times. The chain recombines TRBV20-1 with TRBJ2-3; a possible D gene is TRBD2 (6 bases). CDR1 is DFQATT, CDR2 SNEGSKA, per germline (reference sequence). There are 13 residues in the CDR3. The V end lost 5 bases, the J end lost 4 bases, and 13 bases lay between the germline ends. CDR3 region: CSALTGAADTQYF. In DNA form, the CDR3 reads TGCAGTGCTCTAACGGGAGCGGCAGATACGCAGTATTTT.